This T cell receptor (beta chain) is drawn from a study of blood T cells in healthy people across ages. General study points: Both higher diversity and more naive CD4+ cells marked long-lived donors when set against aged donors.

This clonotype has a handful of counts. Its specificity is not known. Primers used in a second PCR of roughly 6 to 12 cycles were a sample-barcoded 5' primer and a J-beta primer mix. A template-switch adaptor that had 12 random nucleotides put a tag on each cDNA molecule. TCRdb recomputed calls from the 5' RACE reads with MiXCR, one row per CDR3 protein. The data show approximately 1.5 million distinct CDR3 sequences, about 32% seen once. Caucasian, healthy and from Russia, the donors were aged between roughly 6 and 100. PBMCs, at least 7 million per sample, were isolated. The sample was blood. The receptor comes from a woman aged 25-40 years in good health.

This chain's CDR3 is CSASPGGGRNQPQHF. Here the CDR3 DNA reads TGCAGTGCTAGCCCCGGCGGAGGACGCAATCAGCCCCAGCATTTT. This sequence joins TRBV20-1 and TRBJ1-5, with unresolved D. CDR3 length: 15 residues. V gave up 3 bases and J gave up 2 bases, with 14 bases separating them. CDR1 and CDR2 from the germline V gene are DFQATT and SNEGSKA (reference sequence).